These 10 T cell receptor beta chains share one sample of origin, sequenced in a study of blood T cell repertoires in COVID-19. Produced via immunoSEQ multiplex PCR; TCRdb's table is partial and in-frame only. The sample lists just over 90,000 clones; approximately 87% were seen once. Sequenced material: peripheral blood. The receptor source for this set is a human donor with active COVID-19. The donor label of this sample is uncertain.

The chain employs TRBV18 and TRBJ2-5; D possibly corresponds to TRBD2 (6 bases). The germline V gene encodes CDR1 KGHSH and CDR2 LQKENI. This CDR3 has 12 amino acids. V was clipped by 0 bases and J by 7 bases, with 6 bases between them. CDR3 DNA sequence: TGTGCCAGCTCACCACCGGGGGGGACCCAGTACTTC. As protein: CASSPPGGTQYF.

J is TRBJ1-6 and V is TRBV5-1; D not certain. The CDR3 is made up of 12 amino acids. CDR1 and CDR2 from the germline V gene are SGHRS and YFSETQ. Between the trimmed V and J ends, which lost 2 bases and 8 bases, there was a span of 5 bases. CDR3 in amino acids: CASSLSDSPLHF. In DNA form, the CDR3 reads TGCGCCAGCAGCTTAAGCGATTCACCCCTCCACTTT.

The V gene is TRBV15, the J gene TRBJ2-2, with 7 positions matching TRBD1. This CDR3 has 17 amino acids. After removal of 0 bases from V and 5 bases from J, the junction contained 9 bases not matched to a gene. Per germline, CDR1 LNHNV and CDR2 YYDKDF (reference sequence). In DNA, the CDR3 is TGTGCCACCAGCAGAGATTCAAGGGGGCCGCGGACCGGGGAGCTGTTTTTT. It specifies CATSRDSRGPRTGELFF.

The J gene is TRBJ1-2, the V gene TRBV13, with a possible D match to TRBD1 (5 bases). The CDR3 extends over 16 amino acids. The V gene lost 5 bases and the J gene lost 8 bases, with 24 bases spanning the gap. Germline V CDR1 and CDR2: PRHDT, FYEKMQ (reference sequence). CDR3 loop: CASSPTGVTGLEGYTF. CDR3 sequence (DNA): TGTGCCAGCAGCCCGACGGGGGTGACTGGGTTAGAGGGCTACACCTTC.

The genes are TRBV6-2 or TRBV6-3 and TRBJ1-1; 8 bases align to TRBD1. The J segment lost 1 base and the V segment lost 2 bases, leaving 6 bases of the junction unmatched. Germline CDR1 reads MNHEY; CDR2 reads SVGEGT. The length of the CDR3 is 16 residues. The CDR3 DNA follows: TGTGCCAGCAGTTACGACAGGGGCCTTCCGAACACTGAAGCTTTCTTT. It specifies CASSYDRGLPNTEAFF.

The chain combines TRBV29-1 with TRBJ1-1; the D gene is possibly TRBD1 (5 bases). Looked up from germline, CDR1 is SQVTM and CDR2 is ANQGSEA. The ends were cut back, 6 bases at V and 3 bases at J, with 17 bases in the middle. The CDR3 runs to 14 residues. The CDR3 loop is CSVDAQGLDTEAFF. Here the CDR3 DNA reads TGCAGCGTGGACGCGCAGGGTCTCGACACTGAAGCTTTCTTT.

This chain joins TRBV7-9 and TRBJ1-4; TRBD1 is a possible D gene (6 bases). This CDR3 comprises 14 residues. CDR1 and CDR2 from the germline V gene are SEHNR and FQNEAQ (reference sequence). V lost 3 bases to trimming and J lost 6 bases, with 11 bases between them. Here the CDR3 reads CASSLGAGDEKLFF. The DNA for the CDR3 is TGTGCCAGCAGCTTGGGGGCAGGGGATGAAAAACTGTTTTTT. Full variable domain (outside the CDR3, taken from reference TRBV7-9 and TRBJ1-4): DTGVSQNPRHKITKRGQNVTFRCDPISEHNRLYWYRQTLGQGPEFLTYFQNEAQLEKSRLLSDRFSAERPKGSFSTLEIQRTEQGDSAMYLCASSLGAGDEKLFFGSGTQLSVL.

The V and J genes are TRBV5-1 and TRBJ2-5; D gene unclear. The CDR3 runs 15 residues. From germline, CDR1 is SGHRS and CDR2 YFSETQ. Trimming pared 1 base from V and 4 bases from J, leaving 14 bases between. CDR3 nucleotides: TGCGCCAGCAGCTTGAGTGGTCTACCCCTAGAGACCCAGTACTTC. Translating it yields CASSLSGLPLETQYF.

The rearrangement uses TRBV6-5 and TRBJ1-1; TRBD1 might be the D (6 bases). The CDR3 has 15 amino acids. Germline CDR1 reads MNHEY; CDR2 reads SVGAGI. The V end lost 1 base, the J end lost 3 bases, and 12 bases lay between the germline ends. For the CDR3, the DNA is TGTGCCAGCAGTTACTGGGGGCGCGGAGACACTGAAGCTTTCTTT. This encodes CASSYWGRGDTEAFF.

The chain employs TRBV19 and TRBJ2-7, with 11 bases identical to TRBD1. Germline V gene data show CDR1 as LNHDA and CDR2 as SQIVND (reference sequence). The V gene end was trimmed by 4 bases and the J gene end by 3 bases; junction bases not matched to a gene: 5. This CDR3 comprises 15 residues. The CDR3: CASSTGTGGFYEQYF. Written as DNA, the CDR3 is TGTGCCAGTAGTACCGGGACAGGGGGGTTCTACGAGCAGTACTTC.